Listed here are 20 T cell receptor beta chains from one sample, sequenced in a study of tumor and adjacent non-tumor tissue in lung cancer. This sample's RNA came from whole unsorted tissue. TCRbeta libraries were built with three rounds of nested PCR, modified from ARM-PCR. TCRdb recomputed calls from the multiplex PCR reads with MiXCR, one row per CDR3 protein. The sample carries 60,000 to 95,000 distinct CDR3 sequences, roughly 80% recorded once. The specimen sequenced was lung tumor tissue. These receptors were collected from a woman in her 50s with non-small cell lung cancer.

Of note for this clonotype: Since the CDR3 does not end with the conserved phenylalanine or tryptophan, this likely comes from a read error. V gene TRBV11-2 combines with J gene TRBJ2-5, with 8 bases fitting TRBD2. CDR1 is SGHAT and CDR2 is FQNNGV in the germline V gene. The CDR3 sequence is 17 residues long. CDR3 sequence reads: CASSFSTTSAYQEAQYI. CDR3 coding DNA: TGTGCCAGCAGCTTCTCAACGACTAGCGCGTATCAAGAGGCCCAGTACATC.

Notes on this clonotype: Because the CDR3 is missing its conserved closing phenylalanine or tryptophan, this is likely a read error. The V and J genes are TRBV12-3 or TRBV12-4 and TRBJ2-7; 11 bases fit TRBD1. This CDR3 contains 14 residues. Written as DNA, the CDR3 is TGTCCCAGCAGTTTAGGGGACAGGGGGTATGAGCAGTACTTA. Residues: CPSSLGDRGYEQYL.

About this clonotype itself: One end of the junction fails to match germline, which may point to a read error. The chain carries TRBV12-3 or TRBV12-4 and TRBJ1-2; D is ambiguous. The CDR3 loop spans 12 amino acids. CDR3 coding DNA: TGTGCCAGCAGTTTCGCAGGCTATGACTACACCTTC. Translating gives CASSFAGYDYTF.

Comments on this clonotype: The conserved final phenylalanine or tryptophan is absent from the CDR3, which likely points to a read error. The chain recombines TRBV29-1 with TRBJ2-3, with a possible D match to TRBD2 (5 bases). The germline V gene has CDR1 SQVTM and CDR2 ANQGSEA. The CDR3 loop spans 14 amino acids. CDR3 nucleotide sequence: TGCAGCGTTTCTAGTGGGAGAGAGTCAGATATGCAGTATTCT. This gives the protein CSVSSGRESDMQYS.

Note on this clonotype: It is unclear where the CDR3 begins or ends on the DNA, so no DNA is shown, and the CDR3 is as TCRdb lists it. The genes are TRBV10-2 and TRBJ1-3. The CDR3 is 14 amino acids in total, end residues counted. CDR1 and CDR2 (germline): WSHSY, SAAADI. CDR3 region: CASSSSYAGNTVYF.

As regards this clonotype: The junction departs from germline at one end; a sequencing error may be responsible. V gene TRBV4-1 combines with J gene TRBJ1-1, with 7 bases that match TRBD1. This CDR3 region has 13 residues. Germline CDR1 and CDR2: MGHRA and YSYEKL. CDR3 bases: TGCGCTAGCAGCCAAGCCGTCGGGACAGCTGCTTTATTT. Its protein is CASSQAVGTAALF.

With regard to this clonotype: This clone may be a read error of a much larger clone one base away. The V call is TRBV2, the J call TRBJ1-5, with D unresolved. Germline V gives CDR1 SNHLY, CDR2 FYNNEI. There are 14 residues in the CDR3. DNA for the CDR3: TGTGTCAGCACCGGCAGCGGGGGCAATCAGCCCCAGCATTTT. As protein: CVSTGSGGNQPQHF.

This clonotype was detected once. Mismatch with germline at one junction end may stem from a read error. V gene TRBV12-3 or TRBV12-4 combines with J gene TRBJ2-7; 11 positions agree with TRBD1. The length of the CDR3 is 15 residues. The CDR3 sequence is CASNGGQGAIYEQYF. In DNA, the CDR3 is TGTGCCAGCAATGGAGGACAGGGGGCAATCTACGAGCAATACTTC.

V gene TRBV29-1 combines with J gene TRBJ2-2, with D tentatively TRBD2 (6 bases). Germline V gene lookup returns CDR1 SQVTM and CDR2 ANQGSEA. Trimming took off 6 bases at V and 13 bases at J, with 15 bases between the two ends. This CDR3 region has 11 residues. DNA for the CDR3: TGCAGCGTGGGGGATCCCGGGAGGCTGTTTTTT. Amino acids: CSVGDPGRLFF.

As regards this clonotype: It is likely a read error, because the conserved phenylalanine at the end of the CDR3 is missing. This chain links TRBV6-5 with TRBJ1-1; no firm D call. The germline V gene has CDR1 MNHEY and CDR2 SVGAGI. This CDR3 is 13 amino acids long. Trimming took off 0 bases at V and 11 bases at J, with 13 bases between the two ends. The CDR3 bases are TGTGCCAGCAGTTACTCCTTGAGTATGGTGGCTTTCTTA. Its protein product is CASSYSLSMVAFL.

Concerning this clonotype: Relative to the germline gene, one junction end is altered; a read error may explain this. The genes are TRBV6-6 and TRBJ1-1; D is perhaps TRBD1 (5 bases). The CDR3 sequence is 14 residues long. Germline-derived CDR1 and CDR2 are MNHNY and SVGAGI (reference sequence). CDR3 nucleotide sequence: TGTGCCAGCAGACCGGGACTGGAGAACACTGAGGCTTTCTTT. Protein sequence: CASRPGLENTEAFF.

Comments on this clonotype: This could be a read error, since a much larger clone is one nucleotide away. The chain employs TRBV19 and TRBJ2-1, with D hard to call. The CDR3 runs 15 residues. Per germline, CDR1 LNHDA and CDR2 SQIVND (reference sequence). Trimming removed 11 bases at V and 4 bases at J, with 21 bases between. Written as DNA, the CDR3 is TGTGCCTCTAAGGACGCCCTCAGTGCATACAATGAGCAGTTCTTC. Its protein is CASKDALSAYNEQFF.

Notes on this clonotype: A read error may account for a junction end that differs from germline. This rearrangement joins TRBV11-2 to TRBJ1-1; the match to TRBD1 covers 9 bases. The V gene's germline CDR1 is SGHAT and CDR2 FQNNGV. There are 14 residues in the CDR3. CDR3: CANSFLDRGTEALF. CDR3 nucleotides: TGTGCCAACAGTTTTTTGGACAGGGGCACTGAAGCCTTGTTT.

Points on this clonotype: As the CDR3 is not closed by the conserved phenylalanine or tryptophan, this likely results from a read error. This chain links TRBV11-2 with TRBJ2-1, with 9 bases lining up with TRBD2. This CDR3 region has 20 residues. Germline V lookup: CDR1 SGHAT, CDR2 FQNNGV. CDR3 DNA sequence: TGTGCTAGCAGCTTGCTCCGGTCTCTAGCGGGATTAAGAACCTACAATGAGCAGTTCTCC. It encodes CASSLLRSLAGLRTYNEQFS.

For this clonotype: A much larger clone is a single base away; this may be a read error. The V and J genes are TRBV28 and TRBJ1-1, with D possibly matching TRBD1 (6 bases). The V gene lost 7 bases and the J gene lost 0 bases, with 15 bases spanning the gap. This CDR3 has 15 amino acids. CDR1 and CDR2 (germline): MDHEN, SYDVKM. The CDR3 spells CASTFRGALNTEAFF. The DNA for the CDR3 is TGTGCCAGCACCTTTAGGGGGGCCCTGAACACTGAAGCTTTCTTT. Complete variable domain (other parts from reference TRBV28 and TRBJ1-1): DVKVTQSSRYLVKRTGEKVFLECVQDMDHENMFWYRQDPGLGLRLIYFSYDVKMKEKGDIPEGYSVSREKKERFSLILESASTNQTSMYLCASTFRGALNTEAFFGQGTRLTVV.

This sequence joins TRBV5-1 and TRBJ1-1; the match to TRBD1 covers 7 bases. This CDR3 is 14 amino acids long. The germline V gene encodes CDR1 SGHRS and CDR2 YFSETQ. The junction had 12 bases not matched to a gene; V was cut back by 8 bases and J by 5 bases. CDR3 bases: TGCGCCAGTAACTCACAGACAGGGAATACTGAAGCTTTCTTT. Translation: CASNSQTGNTEAFF.

The DNA for the CDR3 is TGTGCTAGTTCCCTCCTGGGGCTGGACCTCAGCAAGCAGTACTTC. This encodes CASSLLGLDLSKQYF. This chain links TRBV12-3 or TRBV12-4 with TRBJ2-7; weak D call: TRBD1 (5 bases). CDR3 length: 15 amino acids.

The CDR3 is CSAWTVNTGELFF. For the CDR3, the DNA is TGCAGTGCTTGGACAGTGAACACCGGGGAGCTGTTTTTT. The rearrangement links TRBV20-1 to TRBJ2-2; perhaps TRBD1 as D (6 bases). From germline, CDR1 is DFQATT and CDR2 SNEGSKA (reference sequence). The V gene lost 5 bases and the J gene lost 1 base, with 8 bases spanning the gap. The CDR3 extends over 13 amino acids.

In regard to this clonotype: One end of the junction is discordant with germline, which a read error may explain. The chain has TRBV7-9 and TRBJ2-1; 7 bases are shared with TRBD2. This CDR3 spans 16 amino acids. Germline CDR1 is SEHNR and CDR2 is FQNEAQ (reference sequence). The CDR3 region has the DNA TGTACCAGCACCCTCGGGAGGACACCAGGGTTCAATGAGCAGTTCTTC. Amino acid sequence: CTSTLGRTPGFNEQFF. Complete variable domain (other parts from reference TRBV7-9 and TRBJ2-1): DTGVSQNPRHKITKRGQNVTFRCDPISEHNRLYWYRQTLGQGPEFLTYFQNEAQLEKSRLLSDRFSAERPKGSFSTLEIQRTEQGDSAMYLCTSTLGRTPGFNEQFFGPGTRLTVL.

The chain recombines TRBV6-1 with TRBJ2-1; D unresolved. Looked up from germline, CDR1 is MNHNS and CDR2 is SASEGT. V dropped 9 bases and J dropped 12 bases, with 18 bases sitting between them. This CDR3 region has 12 residues. For the CDR3, the DNA is TGTGCCAGTAGTACGTATGGGTATGGGCAGTTCTTC. It translates to CASSTYGYGQFF.